This is a list of T cell receptor beta chains from one sample in a study of shared clonotypes between healthy human individuals. The assay was immunoSEQ multiplex PCR, and TCRdb's table has in-frame clones only and misses some. The data contain 950,000 to 1,300,000 clones, about 77% of them singletons. Sequencing was done on a sample of memory CD4+ T cells sorted from blood. These receptors were obtained from a young man in good health. Both conserved end residues are part of each CDR3. Each record gives: J gene, V gene, clone size, D gene, CDR3 DNA, CDR3 protein. D genes are given only for firm matches. Clone size appears in some rows only: once, few, many, or a class for an expanded clone.

J gene: TRBJ1-2; V gene: TRBV15; clone size: NA; D gene: TRBD1; CDR3 DNA: TGTGCCACCAGCAGAGACGGACAGGTCTATGGCTACACCTTC; CDR3 protein: CATSRDGQVYGYTF
J gene: TRBJ2-1; V gene: TRBV11-2; clone size: NA; D gene: NA; CDR3 DNA: TGTGCCAGCAGCCAGACGGGTGGGAGGTTTGGGGATGAGCAGTTCTTC; CDR3 protein: CASSQTGGRFGDEQFF
J gene: TRBJ2-1; V gene: TRBV7-2; clone size: NA; D gene: NA; CDR3 DNA: TGTGCCAGCAGCTTAGCGCACGGAAGCTCCTACAATGAGCAGTTCTTC; CDR3 protein: CASSLAHGSSYNEQFF
J gene: TRBJ1-6; V gene: TRBV18; clone size: NA; D gene: NA; CDR3 DNA: TGTGCCAGCTCACCAGAAGGACATTCACCCCTCCACTTT; CDR3 protein: CASSPEGHSPLHF
J gene: TRBJ2-7; V gene: TRBV30; clone size: NA; D gene: NA; CDR3 DNA: TGTGCCTGGAGTGGGGGGCGCTGGCCAGGCGAGCAGTACTTC; CDR3 protein: CAWSGGRWPGEQYF
J gene: TRBJ2-2; V gene: TRBV7-7; clone size: NA; D gene: NA; CDR3 DNA: TGTGCTAGCAGCCCGTCCGGGCCCGGGGAGCTGTTTTTT; CDR3 protein: CASSPSGPGELFF
J gene: TRBJ2-7; V gene: TRBV2; clone size: NA; D gene: TRBD2; CDR3 DNA: TGTGCCAGCAGTCCTAGCGGGATAAGCTCCTACGAGCAGTACTTC; CDR3 protein: CASSPSGISSYEQYF
J gene: TRBJ1-6; V gene: TRBV18; clone size: once; D gene: NA; CDR3 DNA: TGTGCCAGCTCTTTTCAGAGCTCCTATAATTCACCCCTCCACTTT; CDR3 protein: CASSFQSSYNSPLHF
J gene: TRBJ2-1; V gene: TRBV5-4; clone size: NA; D gene: TRBD1; CDR3 DNA: TGTGCCAGCAGCTTGGGGGGACAGGGTAGGAATGAGCAGTTCTTC; CDR3 protein: CASSLGGQGRNEQFF
J gene: TRBJ2-5; V gene: TRBV5-1; clone size: NA; D gene: TRBD2; CDR3 DNA: TGCGCCAGCAGCTTGGCGGGACTAGCGGGATTGCAAGAGACCCAGTACTTC; CDR3 protein: CASSLAGLAGLQETQYF
J gene: TRBJ1-4; V gene: TRBV29-1; clone size: NA; D gene: NA; CDR3 DNA: TGCAGCGCCGGGCAGGGAATTGCGGAAAAACTGTTTTTT; CDR3 protein: CSAGQGIAEKLFF
J gene: TRBJ2-5; V gene: TRBV5-5; clone size: NA; D gene: TRBD2; CDR3 DNA: TGTGCCAGCAGCTTGGTCGGGACTAGCGGGAGTTCACGACCCGCGGAGACCCAGTACTTC; CDR3 protein: CASSLVGTSGSSRPAETQYF
J gene: TRBJ1-6; V gene: TRBV30; clone size: NA; D gene: NA; CDR3 DNA: TGTGCCTGGAGCCCGGGTCAGGACCACCGCTCCTATAATTCACCCCTCCACTTT; CDR3 protein: CAWSPGQDHRSYNSPLHF
J gene: TRBJ2-7; V gene: TRBV7-2; clone size: NA; D gene: TRBD2; CDR3 DNA: TGTGCCAGCAGCTCCCAGCGGACTAGCGTCTACGAGCAGTACTTC; CDR3 protein: CASSSQRTSVYEQYF
J gene: TRBJ1-1; V gene: TRBV7-8; clone size: few; D gene: NA; CDR3 DNA: TGTGCCAGCAGCCAGTGGGAGGCGAACACTGAAGCTTTCTTT; CDR3 protein: CASSQWEANTEAFF
J gene: TRBJ1-1; V gene: TRBV30; clone size: few; D gene: NA; CDR3 DNA: TGTGCCTGGAGTGTCAACTTTGCCACTGAAGCTTTCTTT; CDR3 protein: CAWSVNFATEAFF
J gene: TRBJ2-5; V gene: TRBV7-9; clone size: NA; D gene: TRBD2; CDR3 DNA: TGTGCCAGCAGCGCCGGGACTAGCGGTGGGGAGACCCAGTACTTC; CDR3 protein: CASSAGTSGGETQYF
J gene: TRBJ1-6; V gene: TRBV5-1; clone size: NA; D gene: NA; CDR3 DNA: TGCGCCAGCAGCCAAAACGGAGGGGATTCACCCCTCCACTTT; CDR3 protein: CASSQNGGDSPLHF
J gene: TRBJ2-1; V gene: TRBV4-1; clone size: NA; D gene: TRBD2; CDR3 DNA: TGCGCCAGCAGCCAAGCTAGAGCGGGAGTCGTAAACAATGAGCAGTTCTTC; CDR3 protein: CASSQARAGVVNNEQFF
J gene: TRBJ1-2; V gene: TRBV4-1; clone size: NA; D gene: NA; CDR3 DNA: TGCGCCAGCAGCCAGGCAATCTATGGCTACACCTTC; CDR3 protein: CASSQAIYGYTF
J gene: TRBJ1-3; V gene: TRBV5-6; clone size: NA; D gene: TRBD1; CDR3 DNA: TGTGCCAGCAGGGGACAGGGGGCGAGGGACACCATATATTTT; CDR3 protein: CASRGQGARDTIYF
J gene: TRBJ2-7; V gene: TRBV9; clone size: few; D gene: NA; CDR3 DNA: TGTGCCAGCAGCTCCCAGACGTACGAGCAGTACTTC; CDR3 protein: CASSSQTYEQYF
J gene: TRBJ2-7; V gene: TRBV18; clone size: NA; D gene: NA; CDR3 DNA: TGTGCCAGCTCACTCAACAGGGGGGGCTACGAGCAGTACTTC; CDR3 protein: CASSLNRGGYEQYF
J gene: TRBJ1-2; V gene: TRBV27; clone size: few; D gene: NA; CDR3 DNA: TGTGCCAGCAGCCCCGACACGAACTATGGCTACACCTTC; CDR3 protein: CASSPDTNYGYTF
J gene: TRBJ2-7; V gene: TRBV7-2; clone size: NA; D gene: NA; CDR3 DNA: TGTGCCAGCAGCTTAGTAGCCGAGGGGCCCTACGAGCAGTACTTC; CDR3 protein: CASSLVAEGPYEQYF
J gene: TRBJ1-6; V gene: TRBV2; clone size: many; D gene: NA; CDR3 DNA: TGTGCCAGCACCCCGGGGAATTCACCCCTCCACTTT; CDR3 protein: CASTPGNSPLHF
J gene: TRBJ1-2; V gene: TRBV6-1; clone size: few; D gene: NA; CDR3 DNA: TGTGCCAGCAGTGAATATAACTATGGCTACACCTTC; CDR3 protein: CASSEYNYGYTF
J gene: TRBJ2-1; V gene: TRBV7-3; clone size: NA; D gene: NA; CDR3 DNA: TGTGCCAGCAGCTTAAGCCAGGGTGCCTACAATGAGCAGTTCTTC; CDR3 protein: CASSLSQGAYNEQFF
J gene: TRBJ2-5; V gene: TRBV28; clone size: few; D gene: TRBD2; CDR3 DNA: TGTGCCAGCAGCCAAGCGGGAGGCGGAGAGACCCAGTACTTC; CDR3 protein: CASSQAGGGETQYF
J gene: TRBJ2-7; V gene: TRBV5-1; clone size: NA; D gene: TRBD1; CDR3 DNA: TGCGCCAGCAGCTCTAACAGGGGCTCCCAATCCTACGAGCAGTACTTC; CDR3 protein: CASSSNRGSQSYEQYF
J gene: TRBJ2-7; V gene: TRBV19; clone size: NA; D gene: NA; CDR3 DNA: TGTGCCAGTTCCGGACCTCGCGGGATCTACGAGCAGTACTTC; CDR3 protein: CASSGPRGIYEQYF
J gene: TRBJ1-4; V gene: TRBV30; clone size: NA; D gene: TRBD1; CDR3 DNA: TGTGCCTGCAGGGACAGGGGGAACAATAATGAAAAACTGTTTTTT; CDR3 protein: CACRDRGNNNEKLFF
J gene: TRBJ1-2; V gene: TRBV30; clone size: NA; D gene: NA; CDR3 DNA: TGTGCCTGGAGTGTATCAGGGAGAGGGTATGGCTACACCTTC; CDR3 protein: CAWSVSGRGYGYTF
J gene: TRBJ2-2; V gene: TRBV14; clone size: NA; D gene: NA; CDR3 DNA: TGTGCCAGCAGCCAAGCCAGCACCGGGGAGCTGTTTTTT; CDR3 protein: CASSQASTGELFF
J gene: TRBJ2-2; V gene: TRBV4-2; clone size: NA; D gene: NA; CDR3 DNA: TGTGCCAGCAGCCAAGAACTTACCCGCTCCCGCGACACCGGGGAGCTGTTTTTT; CDR3 protein: CASSQELTRSRDTGELFF
J gene: TRBJ2-7; V gene: TRBV5-6; clone size: NA; D gene: TRBD1; CDR3 DNA: TGTGCCAGCAGCCCGGGACAGACCACTTACGAGCAGTACTTC; CDR3 protein: CASSPGQTTYEQYF
J gene: TRBJ2-3; V gene: TRBV19; clone size: NA; D gene: TRBD1; CDR3 DNA: TGTGCCAGTACCCCGGGACAGGGGACCTACACAGATACGCAGTATTTT; CDR3 protein: CASTPGQGTYTDTQYF
J gene: TRBJ1-3; V gene: TRBV5-6; clone size: NA; D gene: NA; CDR3 DNA: TGTGCCAGCAGCTTGGTTGGTCAAGGACGCGGAAACACCATATATTTT; CDR3 protein: CASSLVGQGRGNTIYF
J gene: TRBJ1-4; V gene: TRBV11-2; clone size: NA; D gene: TRBD1; CDR3 DNA: TGTGCCAGCAGAGACAGGGTAGTAGAAAAACTGTTTTTT; CDR3 protein: CASRDRVVEKLFF
J gene: TRBJ2-5; V gene: TRBV30; clone size: once; D gene: TRBD2; CDR3 DNA: TGTGCCTGGACCGCTGGACTAGCGGGGGGGGAGGAGACCCAGTACTTC; CDR3 protein: CAWTAGLAGGEETQYF
J gene: TRBJ1-5; V gene: TRBV18; clone size: NA; D gene: TRBD1; CDR3 DNA: TGTGCCAGCTCACACATCGGACAGGGATACAATCAGCCCCAGCATTTT; CDR3 protein: CASSHIGQGYNQPQHF
J gene: TRBJ2-2; V gene: TRBV6-5; clone size: NA; D gene: NA; CDR3 DNA: TGTGCCAGCAGCCACCGCCCCGGGGAGCTGTTTTTT; CDR3 protein: CASSHRPGELFF